This paragraph covers one T cell receptor beta chain sequence. This entry belongs to a study of control samples from healthy donors and cancer patients. CDR3 length equals 16 residues. CDR1 SNHLY and CDR2 FYNNEI come from the germline V gene. V gave up 2 bases and J gave up 3 bases, with 17 bases separating them. The protocol was immunoSEQ multiplex PCR, while the TCRdb copy is restricted to in-frame clones and leaves out a portion. The sample lists approximately 76,000 clones, 65% to 90% occurring once. The origin of this receptor is a man in his fifties or sixties with head and neck cancer. Sequenced material: PBMCs. The chain is built from TRBV2 and TRBJ2-7; D is perhaps TRBD2 (6 bases). The CDR3 nucleotides are TGTGCCAGCAGTGAAATTCTCGCGGAGGGAAACTACGAGCAGTACTTC. It codes for CASSEILAEGNYEQYF.